These 6 T cell receptor beta chains were sequenced from one sample in a study of vaccination effects on CD4 cells after COVID-19. Subsequent to a culture period of about ten days, CD4+ T cells were isolated. Their antigen targets remain unknown. Produced via immunoSEQ multiplex PCR; TCRdb's table is partial and in-frame only. The sample includes tens of thousands of clones, roughly 82% of them seen just once. The source was CD4+ T cells from PBMCs cultured without peptide, collected before COVID-19 vaccination. These receptors were collected from a human donor who received a COVID-19 vaccine.

The chain is built from TRBV10-3 and TRBJ2-3; 8 bases match TRBD2. The germline CDR1 and CDR2 sequences are ENHRY and SYGVKD. V gave up 0 bases and J gave up 5 bases; unmatched junction bases: 4. The CDR3 extends over 15 amino acids. The CDR3 region is CAISESSGGGDTQYF. In DNA form, the CDR3 reads TGTGCCATCAGTGAGTCCAGCGGGGGAGGAGATACGCAGTATTTT.

V usage is TRBV5-5 and J usage is TRBJ2-1, with 13 bases identical to TRBD2. CDR1 SGHKS and CDR2 YYEKEE come from the germline V gene (reference sequence). The length of the CDR3 is 15 residues. V lost 2 bases, J lost 9 bases, and 5 bases stayed unmatched. The CDR3 spells CASSLLAGGLSEQFF. The CDR3 nucleotides read TGTGCCAGCAGCTTACTAGCGGGGGGGCTAAGTGAGCAGTTCTTC.

This sequence joins TRBV18 and TRBJ1-1; D is perhaps TRBD1 (6 bases). The V gene lost 3 bases and the J gene lost 4 bases, with 9 bases spanning the gap. The CDR3 spans 13 residues. Germline V CDR1 and CDR2: KGHSH, LQKENI. The CDR3: CASSPQGSTEAFF. CDR3 DNA sequence: TGTGCCAGCTCACCTCAGGGGAGCACTGAAGCTTTCTTT.

The chain recombines TRBV7-2 with TRBJ1-2; 7 bases align to TRBD1. With 2 bases clipped from V and 8 bases from J, the junction kept 5 bases outside the gene matches. Per the germline V gene, CDR1 is SGHTA and CDR2 is FQGNSA. The CDR3 runs 13 residues. DNA for the CDR3: TGTGCCAGCAGCTTAAGGGGGCCCGCAGGCTACACCTTC. Protein product: CASSLRGPAGYTF.

The V gene is TRBV7-3, the J gene TRBJ2-1, with TRBD1 matching 9 bases. This CDR3 is built from 14 residues. Germline V gene lookup returns CDR1 SGHTA and CDR2 FQGTGA. The trim removed 3 bases at V and 9 bases at J, leaving 6 bases unmatched. The CDR3 here is CASSFGTGNAEQFF. The CDR3 DNA is TGTGCCAGCAGCTTTGGGACAGGGAATGCTGAGCAGTTCTTC.

This clone appeared once. V and J are TRBV18 and TRBJ1-1; D unresolved. CDR1 and CDR2 from the germline V gene are KGHSH and LQKENI. V was pared by 2 bases and J by 1 base, with 11 bases between. The CDR3 has 15 residues. The CDR3 loop reads CASSPVWTSNTEAFF. The CDR3 bases are TGTGCCAGCTCACCAGTCTGGACCTCGAACACTGAAGCTTTCTTT.